This is a list of T cell receptor beta chains from one sample in a study of T cell repertoires in cytomegalovirus infection. Using its own MiXCR run on the reads, TCRdb lists one record per CDR3 protein. The repertoire holds about 830,000 distinct CDR3 sequences, with roughly 33% as singletons. These receptors are not linked to any known antigen. The sequencing here drew on cultured CD8+ T cells from PBMCs, taken from culture after CMV antigen stimulation. These receptors originate from a human donor in good health (CMV status not recorded). Some clones in this sample may be carry-over from other donors' samples. Each CDR3 is given with its conserved first and last residue. Each record gives: CDR3 protein, CDR3 DNA, clone size, V gene, J gene, D gene. The D gene is left open where the match is weak. Clone size is stated in some rows and not others, as once, few, many or a class when expanded.

cdr3_aa: CASVAGGLSYNSPLHF
cdr3_nt: TGTGCCAGCGTTGCAGGGGGCCTATCCTATAATTCACCCCTCCACTTT
clone_size: NA
v_call: TRBV27
j_call: TRBJ1-6
d_call: TRBD1

cdr3_aa: CASSQERANRGGYTF
cdr3_nt: TGTGCCAGCAGCCAAGAGAGGGCCAACAGGGGTGGCTACACCTTC
clone_size: few
v_call: TRBV4-2
j_call: TRBJ1-2
d_call: TRBD1

cdr3_aa: CASIPGGYGETQYF
cdr3_nt: TGTGCCAGCATCCCAGGGGGCTATGGGGAGACCCAGTACTTC
clone_size: NA
v_call: TRBV6-1
j_call: TRBJ2-5
d_call: TRBD1

cdr3_aa: CASSHPRGGSNNEQFF
cdr3_nt: TGCGCCAGCAGCCACCCGAGGGGGGGGTCGAACAATGAGCAGTTCTTC
clone_size: few
v_call: TRBV5-1
j_call: TRBJ2-1
d_call: NA

cdr3_aa: CSARPLTGPLYGYTF
cdr3_nt: TGCAGTGCTAGACCCTTGACAGGACCACTATATGGCTACACCTTC
clone_size: NA
v_call: TRBV20-1
j_call: TRBJ1-2
d_call: NA

cdr3_aa: CASSTRDRVLGQETQYF
cdr3_nt: TGTGCCAGCAGCACCCGGGACAGGGTACTGGGCCAAGAGACCCAGTACTTC
clone_size: few
v_call: TRBV5-6
j_call: TRBJ2-5
d_call: TRBD1

cdr3_aa: CASRESTGANTEAFF
cdr3_nt: TGCGCCAGCAGGGAATCTACAGGGGCGAACACTGAAGCTTTCTTT
clone_size: NA
v_call: TRBV5-1
j_call: TRBJ1-1
d_call: TRBD1

cdr3_aa: CASSPGTVIYEQYF
cdr3_nt: TGTGCCAGCAGCCCCGGGACAGTCATCTACGAGCAGTACTTC
clone_size: few
v_call: TRBV12-3/TRBV12-4
j_call: TRBJ2-7
d_call: TRBD1

cdr3_aa: CSCPDRSLRNGGYTF
cdr3_nt: TGCAGCTGTCCGGACAGGAGTCTCCGTAATGGTGGCTACACCTTC
clone_size: NA
v_call: TRBV29-1
j_call: TRBJ1-2
d_call: TRBD1

cdr3_aa: CASVRGVNQPQHF
cdr3_nt: TGTGCCAGCGTTAGGGGAGTGAATCAGCCCCAGCATTTT
clone_size: few
v_call: TRBV28
j_call: TRBJ1-5
d_call: NA

cdr3_aa: CASSAGPLYGYTF
cdr3_nt: TGTGCCAGCAGCGCCGGGCCTCTCTATGGCTACACCTTC
clone_size: few
v_call: TRBV2
j_call: TRBJ1-2
d_call: NA

cdr3_aa: CASSLPTRGDLYEQYF
cdr3_nt: TGTGCCAGCAGTCTCCCCACTAGGGGGGACTTGTACGAGCAGTACTTC
clone_size: NA
v_call: TRBV7-6
j_call: TRBJ2-7
d_call: NA

cdr3_aa: CASSQDLRGLAGGWDTQYF
cdr3_nt: TGTGCCAGCAGCCAAGATCTGAGGGGACTAGCGGGGGGTTGGGATACGCAGTATTTT
clone_size: NA
v_call: TRBV4-1
j_call: TRBJ2-3
d_call: TRBD2

cdr3_aa: CASSSGRGGDGANVLTF
cdr3_nt: TGTGCCAGCAGCTCGGGGCGGGGGGGCGATGGGGCCAACGTCCTGACTTTC
clone_size: few
v_call: TRBV7-6
j_call: TRBJ2-6
d_call: TRBD2

cdr3_aa: CASSLGTRELFF
cdr3_nt: TGTGCCAGCAGCCTAGGGACAAGGGAACTGTTTTTT
clone_size: many
v_call: TRBV7-9
j_call: TRBJ2-2
d_call: NA

cdr3_aa: CASSSWTGSPDTQYF
cdr3_nt: TGTGCCAGCAGTTCTTGGACAGGGTCGCCAGATACGCAGTATTTT
clone_size: NA
v_call: TRBV6-6
j_call: TRBJ2-3
d_call: TRBD1

cdr3_aa: CASSSPGQGEKLFF
cdr3_nt: TGTGCCAGCAGTTCCCCGGGACAGGGAGAAAAACTGTTTTTT
clone_size: few
v_call: TRBV12-3/TRBV12-4
j_call: TRBJ1-4
d_call: TRBD1

cdr3_aa: CASSSDGLRWNEQFF
cdr3_nt: TGCGCCAGCAGCTCGGACGGCCTGCGGTGGAATGAGCAGTTCTTC
clone_size: NA
v_call: TRBV4-3
j_call: TRBJ2-1
d_call: NA

cdr3_aa: CASSQDEKGYTEAFF
cdr3_nt: TGCGCCAGCAGCCAAGATGAGAAGGGGTACACTGAAGCTTTCTTT
clone_size: few
v_call: TRBV4-3
j_call: TRBJ1-1
d_call: NA

cdr3_aa: CAGSYTPGAGETQYF
cdr3_nt: TGTGCCGGCAGCTATACCCCCGGGGCCGGGGAGACCCAGTACTTC
clone_size: NA
v_call: TRBV7-6
j_call: TRBJ2-5
d_call: NA

cdr3_aa: CASSFRRGDYEQYF
cdr3_nt: TGTGCCAGCAGTTTTCGGCGGGGTGACTACGAGCAGTACTTC
clone_size: NA
v_call: TRBV4-1
j_call: TRBJ2-7
d_call: NA

cdr3_aa: CACSIAGWVNEQFF
cdr3_nt: TGTGCCTGTAGTATAGCTGGGTGGGTTAATGAGCAGTTCTTC
clone_size: NA
v_call: TRBV19
j_call: TRBJ2-1
d_call: NA

cdr3_aa: CASSGRATYNEQFF
cdr3_nt: TGTGCCAGCAGTGGTCGGGCAACCTACAATGAGCAGTTCTTC
clone_size: few
v_call: TRBV27
j_call: TRBJ2-1
d_call: NA

cdr3_aa: CAISEGQGPYEQYF
cdr3_nt: TGTGCCATCAGTGAGGGACAGGGACCCTACGAGCAGTACTTC
clone_size: NA
v_call: TRBV10-3
j_call: TRBJ2-7
d_call: TRBD1

cdr3_aa: CASTGWAASTDTQYF
cdr3_nt: TGTGCCAGCACCGGGTGGGCAGCTAGCACAGATACGCAGTATTTT
clone_size: few
v_call: TRBV28
j_call: TRBJ2-3
d_call: NA

cdr3_aa: CASSLVHSSGGYNEQFF
cdr3_nt: TGTGCCAGCAGCTTAGTGCACTCTAGCGGGGGCTACAATGAGCAGTTCTTC
clone_size: NA
v_call: TRBV7-9
j_call: TRBJ2-1
d_call: TRBD2

cdr3_aa: CASRGYGSPTGTGELFF
cdr3_nt: TGTGCCAGCAGGGGGTATGGTAGTCCCACGGGGACCGGGGAGCTGTTTTTT
clone_size: few
v_call: TRBV7-9
j_call: TRBJ2-2
d_call: NA

cdr3_aa: CASSEAPLPRQDEQYF
cdr3_nt: TGTGCCAGCAGTGAAGCCCCACTTCCGAGACAGGACGAGCAGTACTTC
clone_size: NA
v_call: TRBV6-1
j_call: TRBJ2-7
d_call: NA

cdr3_aa: CASNDLGNTIYF
cdr3_nt: TGTGCCAGCAACGACCTAGGAAACACCATATATTTT
clone_size: once
v_call: TRBV12-3/TRBV12-4
j_call: TRBJ1-3
d_call: NA

cdr3_aa: CASSLTGGGMETQYF
cdr3_nt: TGTGCCAGCAGCTTAACGGGTGGGGGTATGGAGACCCAGTACTTC
clone_size: NA
v_call: TRBV7-3
j_call: TRBJ2-5
d_call: NA

cdr3_aa: CSAATGARGYGYTF
cdr3_nt: TGCAGTGCTGCAACAGGGGCCCGTGGCTATGGCTACACCTTC
clone_size: once
v_call: TRBV20-1
j_call: TRBJ1-2
d_call: TRBD1

cdr3_aa: CASSKTGGSNEQFF
cdr3_nt: TGTGCCAGCAGTAAGACAGGGGGAAGCAATGAGCAGTTCTTC
clone_size: once
v_call: TRBV9
j_call: TRBJ2-1
d_call: TRBD1

cdr3_aa: CASSEKAGVFEKLFF
cdr3_nt: TGCGCCAGCAGTGAGAAGGCAGGAGTTTTTGAAAAACTGTTTTTT
clone_size: NA
v_call: TRBV10-1
j_call: TRBJ1-4
d_call: NA

cdr3_aa: CASSGRDPTGNTEAFF
cdr3_nt: TGTGCCAGCAGCGGACGGGACCCGACAGGGAACACTGAAGCTTTCTTT
clone_size: few
v_call: TRBV9
j_call: TRBJ1-1
d_call: NA

cdr3_aa: CASSLRTGWNTEAFF
cdr3_nt: TGTGCCAGCAGCCTCCGGACAGGTTGGAACACTGAAGCTTTCTTT
clone_size: NA
v_call: TRBV7-6
j_call: TRBJ1-1
d_call: TRBD1

cdr3_aa: CSARSRTSGGSSYNEQFF
cdr3_nt: TGCAGTGCTAGATCTCGAACTAGCGGGGGGAGCTCCTACAATGAGCAGTTCTTC
clone_size: NA
v_call: TRBV20-1
j_call: TRBJ2-1
d_call: TRBD2

cdr3_aa: CASSDRDNEQFF
cdr3_nt: TGTGCCAGCAGTGACAGAGACAATGAGCAGTTCTTC
clone_size: many
v_call: TRBV7-8
j_call: TRBJ2-1
d_call: NA

cdr3_aa: CVSSHRTGIGPTGELFF
cdr3_nt: TGCGTCAGCAGCCACCGGACAGGGATCGGTCCCACCGGGGAGCTGTTTTTT
clone_size: NA
v_call: TRBV4-1
j_call: TRBJ2-2
d_call: TRBD1

cdr3_aa: CASSQVRGYGYTF
cdr3_nt: TGTGCCAGCAGCCAAGTAAGGGGCTATGGCTACACCTTC
clone_size: NA
v_call: TRBV14
j_call: TRBJ1-2
d_call: NA

cdr3_aa: CASSEGHAYNEQFF
cdr3_nt: TGTGCCAGCAGTGAAGGTCATGCCTACAATGAGCAGTTCTTC
clone_size: NA
v_call: TRBV2
j_call: TRBJ2-1
d_call: NA

cdr3_aa: CASSQDGTTDTQYF
cdr3_nt: TGCGCCAGCAGCCAAGATGGGACCACAGATACGCAGTATTTT
clone_size: NA
v_call: TRBV4-1
j_call: TRBJ2-3
d_call: NA

cdr3_aa: CASSKTGGRYNEQFF
cdr3_nt: TGTGCCAGCAGCAAAACGGGGGGGCGGTACAATGAGCAGTTCTTC
clone_size: NA
v_call: TRBV3-1
j_call: TRBJ2-1
d_call: TRBD2

cdr3_aa: CASSPVGASSYEQYF
cdr3_nt: TGCGCCAGCAGCCCCGTCGGGGCGAGCTCCTACGAGCAGTACTTC
clone_size: NA
v_call: TRBV5-1
j_call: TRBJ2-7
d_call: NA

cdr3_aa: CASSIMGDGSNQPQHF
cdr3_nt: TGTGCCAGTAGTATTATGGGGGACGGTAGCAATCAGCCCCAGCATTTT
clone_size: NA
v_call: TRBV19
j_call: TRBJ1-5
d_call: NA

cdr3_aa: CASSLDRTRELYSNQPQHF
cdr3_nt: TGTGCCAGCAGCTTGGACAGGACGAGGGAACTATATAGCAATCAGCCCCAGCATTTT
clone_size: NA
v_call: TRBV5-3
j_call: TRBJ1-5
d_call: TRBD1

cdr3_aa: CASSARPGQSYYNEQFF
cdr3_nt: TGTGCCAGCAGCGCAAGACCGGGACAGTCATACTACAATGAGCAGTTCTTC
clone_size: many
v_call: TRBV7-8
j_call: TRBJ2-1
d_call: TRBD1

cdr3_aa: CASSSDRGGLQSYNEQFF
cdr3_nt: TGTGCCAGCAGCTCAGACAGGGGCGGACTTCAATCCTACAATGAGCAGTTCTTC
clone_size: once
v_call: TRBV7-9
j_call: TRBJ2-1
d_call: TRBD1

cdr3_aa: CASTRGFNNEKLFF
cdr3_nt: TGTGCCAGCACGCGGGGATTTAATAATGAAAAACTGTTTTTT
clone_size: NA
v_call: TRBV6-6
j_call: TRBJ1-4
d_call: NA

cdr3_aa: CASSQDLRTLNYGYTF
cdr3_nt: TGCGCCAGCAGCCAAGATCTAAGGACACTGAACTATGGCTACACCTTC
clone_size: few
v_call: TRBV4-3
j_call: TRBJ1-2
d_call: NA

cdr3_aa: CASRVLGTSGGGDTQYF
cdr3_nt: TGTGCCAGCAGGGTTCTGGGGACTAGCGGGGGAGGGGATACGCAGTATTTT
clone_size: NA
v_call: TRBV6-1
j_call: TRBJ2-3
d_call: TRBD2

cdr3_aa: CASSYLPHVDGINQPQHF
cdr3_nt: TGTGCCAGCAGTTACCTTCCCCACGTGGACGGTATCAATCAGCCCCAGCATTTT
clone_size: once
v_call: TRBV6-2/TRBV6-3
j_call: TRBJ1-5
d_call: NA

cdr3_aa: CASSSAGTLSSYEQYF
cdr3_nt: TGTGCCAGCAGTTCCGCCGGGACCTTATCCTCCTACGAGCAGTACTTC
clone_size: few
v_call: TRBV27
j_call: TRBJ2-7
d_call: NA

cdr3_aa: CASGFTSSGGKEETQYF
cdr3_nt: TGTGCTAGTGGTTTCACCTCTAGCGGGGGGAAGGAGGAGACCCAGTACTTC
clone_size: few
v_call: TRBV12-5
j_call: TRBJ2-5
d_call: TRBD2

cdr3_aa: CASSLGAGGLGEQYF
cdr3_nt: TGTGCCAGCAGCCTAGGGGCAGGCGGTTTGGGCGAGCAGTACTTC
clone_size: NA
v_call: TRBV27
j_call: TRBJ2-7
d_call: NA

cdr3_aa: CASSSQRYNEQFF
cdr3_nt: TGTGCCAGCAGCTCCCAGAGATACAATGAGCAGTTCTTC
clone_size: NA
v_call: TRBV11-3
j_call: TRBJ2-1
d_call: NA

cdr3_aa: CASSQRWGDNSPLHF
cdr3_nt: TGCGCCAGCAGCCAAAGGTGGGGGGATAATTCACCCCTCCACTTT
clone_size: few
v_call: TRBV4-3
j_call: TRBJ1-6
d_call: NA

cdr3_aa: CASRHTGDEKAFF
cdr3_nt: TGTGCCAGCAGGCACACAGGAGACGAGAAAGCTTTCTTT
clone_size: few
v_call: TRBV6-5
j_call: TRBJ1-1
d_call: NA